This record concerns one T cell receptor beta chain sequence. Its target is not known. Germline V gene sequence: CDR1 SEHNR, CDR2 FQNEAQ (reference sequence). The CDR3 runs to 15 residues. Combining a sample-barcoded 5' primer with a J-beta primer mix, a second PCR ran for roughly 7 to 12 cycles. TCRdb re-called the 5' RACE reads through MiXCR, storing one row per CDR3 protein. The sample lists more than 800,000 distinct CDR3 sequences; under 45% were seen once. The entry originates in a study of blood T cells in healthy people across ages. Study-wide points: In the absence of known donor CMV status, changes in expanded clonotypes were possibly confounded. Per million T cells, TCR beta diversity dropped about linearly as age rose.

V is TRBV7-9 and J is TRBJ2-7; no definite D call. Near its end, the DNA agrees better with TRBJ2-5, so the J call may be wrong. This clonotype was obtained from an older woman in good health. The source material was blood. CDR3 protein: CASSLAGKGQETQYF. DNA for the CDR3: TGTGCCAGCAGCTTAGCAGGGAAAGGGCAAGAGACCCAGTACTTC.